Included here is one T cell receptor beta chain sequence, with context. The antigen is not known. The sample belongs to a study of T-cell memory formation after mild COVID-19. Broader study findings: Some clones that responded were present in memory (sampled pre-infection), which suggests cross-reactive memory joined. The authors did not confirm SARS-CoV-2 specificity of second-wave clones peaking day 37. Clones that got smaller from day 15 to 85 had even CD4/CD8, while clones growing later tipped toward CD4+.

TCRdb reprocessed the 5' RACE reads with MiXCR, giving one entry per CDR3 protein. Here the sample spans around 370,000 distinct CDR3 sequences, 20% to 25% being singletons. The CDR3 extends over 19 amino acids. The V and J ends lost 2 bases and 0 bases respectively, with 20 bases between them. CDR1 MNHEY and CDR2 SVGAGI come from the germline V gene. The sequence was obtained from an adult woman who had mild COVID-19 (a few samples of this study predate the infection). Cell type and time point are not known. The rearrangement links TRBV6-5 to TRBJ1-3; D ambiguous. Sequenced material: PBMCs or a T cell subset sorted from them (not recorded which). CDR3 residues: CASSYTPPGEFNSGNTIYF. The CDR3 nucleotides read TGTGCCAGCAGTTACACACCCCCCGGGGAGTTTAACTCTGGAAACACCATATATTTT.